This T cell receptor (beta chain) stems from a study of blood T cells in healthy people across ages. Combining a sample-barcoded 5' primer with a J-beta primer mix, a second PCR ran for roughly 7 to 11 cycles. TCRdb fed the 5' RACE reads into MiXCR, producing one record per CDR3 protein. The repertoire has 450,000 to 700,000 distinct CDR3 sequences, 25% to 30% of them found once; the top ten carry approximately 17%. Germline CDR1 SGHTA, CDR2 FQGNSA. Trimming removed 5 bases from V and 2 bases from J, with 9 bases in between. The CDR3 is 13 amino acids. This clonotype was seen only a few times. Antigen unknown. Study-wide results and caveats: Naive CD4+ cell counts and diversity both ran higher in long-lived than in aged donors.

The J gene is TRBJ2-5, the V gene TRBV7-2, with D possibly being TRBD2 (5 bases). Source material: blood. This receptor was obtained from a woman aged 65 to 85 in good health. CDR3 sequence reads: CASSIPGQETQYF. In nucleotides, the CDR3 is TGTGCCAGCAGCATACCGGGGCAAGAGACCCAGTACTTC.